This T cell receptor beta chain was captured in a study of blood T cell repertoires in COVID-19. The method was immunoSEQ multiplex PCR; TCRdb's version includes in-frame clones alone and lacks a portion of them. The table records roughly 300,000 clones, approximately 91% of them present only once. The V gene's germline CDR1 is SEHNR and CDR2 FQNEAQ (reference sequence). CDR3 length: 14 residues. The trim removed 4 bases at V and 6 bases at J, leaving 2 bases unmatched. The TCR was taken from a woman aged 40-49 years with acute COVID-19. The specimen was PBMCs or T cells enriched from blood (not recorded which). This chain uses TRBV7-9 with TRBJ1-4, with 10 positions matching TRBD1. This CDR3 is CASSWDRGDEKLFF. The CDR3 coding sequence is TGTGCCAGCAGCTGGGACAGGGGAGATGAAAAACTGTTTTTT.